The entry that follows covers one T cell receptor (beta chain) sequence. This clonotype was counted many times. Its antigen is currently not known. No much larger clone is present one base from it, and per-base qualities are unavailable. This record comes from a study of patients and donors after allogeneic stem cell transplantation (dated by TCRdb to 2019 to 2021). Library preparation employed RT-PCR. Sequenced on a NextSeq 550. The public sequencing data were trimmed at Q25 with fastp and processed into clonotypes with MiXCR by TCRdb, which kept only in-frame beta chains. Rows merge per CDR3 protein into single entries with the most common DNA and genes. The sample contains 200,000 to 250,000 distinct CDR3 sequences, 11% to 15% of them found a single time. The ten largest account for around a tenth of the sample. Trimming removed 3 bases from V and 6 bases from J; the gene matches leave 1 base unexplained. The CDR3 goes from the cysteine to the phenylalanine over 13 residues. CDR3 DNA only is kept here, 39 bases in frame from base 1.

The rearrangement combines TRBV12-3 or TRBV12-4 with TRBJ2-1; the junction holds 8 bases that match TRBD2. The origin of this receptor is a human donor who was either an allogeneic HSCT recipient or a stem cell or donor lymphocyte infusion donor (not recorded which). It is not recorded whose cells these are; they may come from a transplant donor. Sequencing used blood, either unsorted or a sorted T cell fraction (not recorded which). The CDR3 is CASSFGTSNEQFF. Here is the DNA: TGTGCCAGCAGTTTCGGGACTAGCAATGAGCAGTTCTTC.